This entry features one T cell receptor beta chain sequence. This specimen comes from a study of T cells after yellow fever vaccination. In TCRdb, the 5' RACE reads were re-called with MiXCR into one record per CDR3 protein. The repertoire holds about 550,000 distinct CDR3 sequences, with 15% to 20% as singletons. Trimming removed 6 bases from V and 6 bases from J, with 14 bases in between. There are 13 residues in the CDR3. Looked up from germline, CDR1 is GTSNPN and CDR2 is SVGIG (reference sequence). The sequenced sample was PBMCs, obtained 15 days after the yellow fever booster vaccination. This receptor was identified in a man aged 30 to 45 who received the YFV17D yellow fever vaccine. The V call is TRBV30, the J call TRBJ2-2; D is unclear. CDR3 sequence reads: CACAPVGSGELFF. As DNA, the CDR3 is TGTGCCTGTGCCCCTGTGGGGTCCGGGGAGCTGTTTTTT. Full variable domain (outside the CDR3, taken from reference TRBV30 and TRBJ2-2): SQTIHQWPATLVQPVGSPLSLECTVEGTSNPNLYWYRQAAGRGLQLLFYSVGIGQISSEVPQNLSASRPQDRQFILSSKKLLLSDSGFYLCACAPVGSGELFFGEGSRLTVL.